Below, 5 T cell receptor beta chains from the same sample are listed, as sequenced in a study of T cells in Graves' hyperthyroidism and ophthalmopathy. Using RNA transcripts as the source, TCR beta CDR3 regions were amplified. Primed by the HTBI set, a first-round RT-PCR was run on the TCR CDR3. Each CDR3 protein gets one entry after TCRdb re-called the multiplex PCR reads with MiXCR. The sample includes some 570,000 distinct CDR3 sequences, approximately 15% of them seen just once. Input material: blood. These receptors were obtained from a woman between 18 and 29 years old with Graves' ophthalmopathy.

The V call is TRBV4-1, the J call TRBJ2-2, with unresolved D. CDR3 size: 16 residues. With 1 base removed from V and 5 bases from J, the gap between germline ends came to 14 bases. Germline V gene lookup returns CDR1 MGHRA and CDR2 YSYEKL. CDR3 region: CASSQARARRTGELFF. The CDR3, as DNA: TGCGCCAGCAGCCAAGCCCGGGCTAGACGAACCGGGGAGCTGTTTTTT.

This clonotype showed up many times. The chain carries TRBV11-1 and TRBJ2-5; D is uncertain. The germline V and J ends were trimmed by 5 bases and 5 bases, with 15 bases remaining between them. The CDR3 runs 14 residues. Germline V gives CDR1 SGHAT, CDR2 FQDESV (reference sequence). CDR3 residues: CASSPGSGVETQYF. The DNA of the CDR3 is TGTGCCAGCAGCCCCGGTAGTGGGGTGGAGACCCAGTACTTC.

This clonotype was counted many times. The CDR3 spells CSARDSVNYGYTF. The DNA for the CDR3 is TGCAGTGCTAGAGACAGCGTAAACTATGGCTACACCTTC. The chain uses TRBV20-1 and TRBJ1-2; no definite D call. The CDR3 is 13 amino acids. Germline CDR1 reads DFQATT; CDR2 reads SNEGSKA (reference sequence). V gave up 0 bases and J gave up 2 bases, with 7 bases separating them.

This clonotype has at least ten counts. A much larger clone differs from this one at a single base, so this may be a read error. This chain connects TRBV28 to TRBJ2-1; D is ambiguous. Trimming left V 4 bases short and J 8 bases short, with 3 bases between. The germline gives CDR1 MDHEN, CDR2 SYDVKM. The CDR3 covers 10 residues. CDR3 bases: TGTGCCAGCAGTTACGATGAGCAGTTCTTC. Its protein product is CASSYDEQFF. The variable domain in full, completed from reference TRBV28 and TRBJ2-1, reads DVKVTQSSRYLVKRTGEKVFLECVQDMDHENMFWYRQDPGLGLRLIYFSYDVKMKEKGDIPEGYSVSREKKERFSLILESASTNQTSMYLCASSYDEQFFGPGTRLTVL.

The V call is TRBV4-2, the J call TRBJ1-1; D gene unclear. The CDR3 sequence is 13 residues long. CDR1 LGHNA and CDR2 YNFKEQ come from the germline V gene. Trimming shortened V by 1 base and J by 4 bases, and 7 bases separated the two germline ends. The CDR3 here is CASSQVTGTEAFF. CDR3 sequence (DNA): TGTGCCAGCAGCCAAGTTACGGGCACTGAAGCTTTCTTT.